What follows describes a single T cell receptor (beta chain). CDR3 size: 14 residues. Germline V gene lookup returns CDR1 SGHNT and CDR2 YYREEE (reference sequence). Trimming at V came to 2 bases and at J to 14 bases, leaving 11 bases not matched to a gene. Authors' data handling: Nucleated cell number was recorded as an estimate derived from reference gene primer amplification. TCRdb's table, derived via immunoSEQ multiplex PCR, lists solely in-frame clones and lacks some. The V and J calls and clone size were taken over from that table, and D and trimming were inferred from the DNA. Found here are approximately 150,000 clones, about 81% of them singletons; the top ten hold 17%. This specimen comes from a study of blood T cell repertoires in COVID-19.

What was sequenced was peripheral blood. The receptor's source is a woman of 80 years or more with acute or convalescent COVID-19. This rearrangement joins TRBV5-4 to TRBJ2-5; 11 nucleotides line up with TRBD2. The CDR3: CASSLGTSGFPDYF. The CDR3, as DNA: TGTGCCAGCAGCTTAGGGACTAGCGGTTTTCCAGACTACTTC.